This T cell receptor beta chain was captured in a study of regulatory T cells in long-lasting Graves disease. Time point of the sample: newly diagnosed GD, antithyroid drugs for less than 3 months. The TCR library used RNA extracted from PBMCs. Germline assignment: CDR1 SGHTA and CDR2 FQGNSA. The V and J ends lost 5 bases and 3 bases, in that order; junction bases with no gene match: 7. This CDR3 contains 15 residues. The table lists this clonotype with many counts. Arm-PCR of CDR3 regions and iRepertoire HTBI primers were the basis on which TCR beta libraries were built. TCRdb re-called the multiplex PCR reads through MiXCR, storing one row per CDR3 protein. The sample carries a few hundred thousand distinct CDR3 sequences, about 14% recorded once. These data were also reused for a study on T cells in Graves' hyperthyroidism and ophthalmopathy.

The clonotype was recovered from a woman in her forties or fifties with Graves disease. V is TRBV7-2 and J is TRBJ2-7; TRBD2 matches 10 bases. The sample consisted of peripheral blood mononuclear cells (PBMCs), taken at new diagnosis, from a patient treated with antithyroid drugs. CDR3 in DNA: TGTGCCAGCAGCCTCTCCGGGACTAGCGTCTACGAGCAGTACTTC. The encoded protein is CASSLSGTSVYEQYF. The complete variable domain, with remaining parts taken from reference TRBV7-2 and TRBJ2-7, reads GAGVSQSPSNKVTEKGKDVELRCDPISGHTALYWYRQSLGQGLEFLIYFQGNSAPDKSGLPSDRFSAERTGGSVSTLTIQRTQQEDSAVYLCASSLSGTSVYEQYFGPGTRLTVT.